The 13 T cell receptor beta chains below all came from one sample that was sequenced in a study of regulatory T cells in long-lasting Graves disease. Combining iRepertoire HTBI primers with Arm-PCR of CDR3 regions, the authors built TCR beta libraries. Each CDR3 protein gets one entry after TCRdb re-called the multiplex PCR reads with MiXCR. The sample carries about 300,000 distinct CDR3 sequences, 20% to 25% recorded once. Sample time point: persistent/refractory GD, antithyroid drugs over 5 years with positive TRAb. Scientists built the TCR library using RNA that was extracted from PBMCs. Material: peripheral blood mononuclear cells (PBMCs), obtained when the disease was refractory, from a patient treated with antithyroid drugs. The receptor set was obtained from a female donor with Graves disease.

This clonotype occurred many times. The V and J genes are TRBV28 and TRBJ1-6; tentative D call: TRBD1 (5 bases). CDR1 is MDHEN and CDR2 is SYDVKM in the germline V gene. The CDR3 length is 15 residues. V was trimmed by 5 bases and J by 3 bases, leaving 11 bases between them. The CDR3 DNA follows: TGTGCCAGCAGTCGATCGGGGGACTATAATTCACCCCTCCACTTT. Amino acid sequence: CASSRSGDYNSPLHF.

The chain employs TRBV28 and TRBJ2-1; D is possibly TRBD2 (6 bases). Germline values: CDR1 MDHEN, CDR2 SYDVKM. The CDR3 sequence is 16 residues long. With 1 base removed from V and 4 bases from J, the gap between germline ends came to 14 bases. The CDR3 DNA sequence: TGTGCCAGCAGTTTATCGGGAGCTAGCGCATACAATGAGCAGTTCTTC. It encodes CASSLSGASAYNEQFF.

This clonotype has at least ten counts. The CDR3 protein is CASSLGSSGGQETQYF. DNA of the CDR3: TGTGCCAGCAGTTTAGGCTCTAGCGGAGGCCAAGAGACCCAGTACTTC. The rearrangement links TRBV12-3 or TRBV12-4 to TRBJ2-5, with 7 bases lining up with TRBD2. Trimming removed 1 base from V and 1 base from J; junction bases left unmatched: 6. The CDR3 is 16 amino acids.

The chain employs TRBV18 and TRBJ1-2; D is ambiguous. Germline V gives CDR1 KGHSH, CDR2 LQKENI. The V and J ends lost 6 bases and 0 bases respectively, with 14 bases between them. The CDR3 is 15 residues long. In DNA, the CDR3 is TGTGCCAGCTCGGAAGATCTACGGACTAACTATGGCTACACCTTC. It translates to CASSEDLRTNYGYTF. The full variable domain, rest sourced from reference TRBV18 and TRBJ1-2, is NAGVMQNPRHLVRRRGQEARLRCSPMKGHSHVYWYRQLPEEGLKFMVYLQKENIIDESGMPKERFSAEFPKEGPSILRIQQVVRGDSAAYFCASSEDLRTNYGYTFGSGTRLTVV.

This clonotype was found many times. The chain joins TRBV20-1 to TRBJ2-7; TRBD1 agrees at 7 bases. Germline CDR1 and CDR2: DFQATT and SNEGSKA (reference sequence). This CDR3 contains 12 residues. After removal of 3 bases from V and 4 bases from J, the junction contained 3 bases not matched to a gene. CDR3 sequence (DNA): TGCAGTGCTAGGTTACAGGGGTACGAGCAGTACTTC. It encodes CSARLQGYEQYF.

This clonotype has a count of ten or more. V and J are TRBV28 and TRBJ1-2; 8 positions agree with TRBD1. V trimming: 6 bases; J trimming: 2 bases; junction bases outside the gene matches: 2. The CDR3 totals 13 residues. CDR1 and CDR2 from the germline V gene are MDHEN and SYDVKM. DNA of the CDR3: TGTGCCAGCAGCGCAGGGGGCAACTATGGCTACACCTTC. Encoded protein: CASSAGGNYGYTF.

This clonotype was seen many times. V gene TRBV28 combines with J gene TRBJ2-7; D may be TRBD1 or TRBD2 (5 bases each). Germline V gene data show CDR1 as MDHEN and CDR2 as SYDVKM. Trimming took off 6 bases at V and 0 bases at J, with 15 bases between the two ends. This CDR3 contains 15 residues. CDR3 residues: CASRGTDVSSYEQYF. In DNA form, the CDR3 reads TGTGCCAGCAGGGGGACGGATGTTAGCTCCTACGAGCAGTACTTC.

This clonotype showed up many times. CDR3 DNA: TGTGCCAGCAGCCCACGACAGTTTCAAGAGACCCAGTACTTC. Translated: CASSPRQFQETQYF. The rearrangement uses TRBV13 and TRBJ2-5, with a possible D match to TRBD1 (5 bases). The CDR3 runs to 14 residues. Trimming left V 5 bases short and J 2 bases short, with 12 bases between. Per germline, CDR1 PRHDT and CDR2 FYEKMQ (reference sequence).

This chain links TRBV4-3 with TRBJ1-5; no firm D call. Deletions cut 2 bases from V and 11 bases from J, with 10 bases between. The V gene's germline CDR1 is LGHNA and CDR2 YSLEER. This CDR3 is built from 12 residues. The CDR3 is CASSQPSRAQHF. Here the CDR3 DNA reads TGCGCCAGCAGCCAACCCTCCCGGGCCCAGCATTTT.

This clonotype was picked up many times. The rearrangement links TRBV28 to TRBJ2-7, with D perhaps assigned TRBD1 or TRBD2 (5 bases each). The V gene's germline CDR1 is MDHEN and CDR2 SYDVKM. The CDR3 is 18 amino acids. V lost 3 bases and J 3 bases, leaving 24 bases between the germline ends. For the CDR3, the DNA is TGTGCCAGCAGTTTTCGGGGCAGCCGGTCTCTTTTAAACTACGAGCAGTACTTC. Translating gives CASSFRGSRSLLNYEQYF.

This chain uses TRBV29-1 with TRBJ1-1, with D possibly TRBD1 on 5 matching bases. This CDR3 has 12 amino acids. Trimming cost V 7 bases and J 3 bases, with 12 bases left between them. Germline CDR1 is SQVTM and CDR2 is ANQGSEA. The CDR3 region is CSGQEGDTEAFF. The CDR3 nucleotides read TGCAGCGGCCAAGAAGGGGACACTGAAGCTTTCTTT.

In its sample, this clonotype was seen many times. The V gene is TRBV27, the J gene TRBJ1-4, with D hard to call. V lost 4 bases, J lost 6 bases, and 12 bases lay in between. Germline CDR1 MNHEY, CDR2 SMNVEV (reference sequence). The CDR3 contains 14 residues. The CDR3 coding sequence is TGTGCCAGCAGTTCGGCAGACCAGGATGAAAAACTGTTTTTT. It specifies CASSSADQDEKLFF.

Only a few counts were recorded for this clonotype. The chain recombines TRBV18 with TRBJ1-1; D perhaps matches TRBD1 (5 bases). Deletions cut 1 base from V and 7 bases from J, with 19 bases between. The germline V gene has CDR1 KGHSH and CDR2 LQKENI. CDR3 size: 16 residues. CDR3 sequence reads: CASSPLTGTAALEAFF. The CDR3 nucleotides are TGTGCCAGCTCACCACTAACCGGGACCGCGGCCCTTGAAGCTTTCTTT.